This TCR beta chain was sequenced in a study of blood T cell repertoires in COVID-19. This CDR3 is 14 amino acids long. Germline V gene lookup returns CDR1 SGHTA and CDR2 FQGNSA. Deletions cut 1 base from V and 1 base from J, with 5 bases between. The method was immunoSEQ multiplex PCR; TCRdb's version includes in-frame clones alone and lacks a portion of them. The data show approximately 82,000 clones, with about four fifths seen just once and over 15% held by the top ten. Sequencing used peripheral blood. The chain employs TRBV7-2 and TRBJ2-1; D gene ambiguous. The source of this sequence is a woman aged 60 to 75 with acute or convalescent COVID-19. CDR3 nucleotide sequence: TGTGCCAGCAGCTTAGGAGTGTCCTACAATGAGCAGTTCTTC. Translating gives CASSLGVSYNEQFF. The variable domain in full, with the rest retrieved from reference TRBV7-2 and TRBJ2-1, is GAGVSQSPSNKVTEKGKDVELRCDPISGHTALYWYRQSLGQGLEFLIYFQGNSAPDKSGLPSDRFSAERTGGSVSTLTIQRTQQEDSAVYLCASSLGVSYNEQFFGPGTRLTVL.